The present entry profiles one T cell receptor beta chain with its context. As yet, its antigen is unknown. The sample comes from a study of Graves' ophthalmopathy and Graves' hyperthyroidism. Study-wide results and limits: Ophthalmopathy was separated from stable hyperthyroidism by a 13-signature model with 87.88% sensitivity and around 81% specificity.

For repertoire sequencing, the TCR beta CDR3 regions were amplified from RNA transcripts. The first-round RT-PCR employed HTBI primers together with the Qiagen OneStep RT-PCR kit. A multiplex PCR was then performed as the second round. Each CDR3 protein is one row after TCRdb ran MiXCR on the multiplex PCR reads. The table includes hundreds of thousands of distinct CDR3 sequences, 35% to 50% detected once. Donors with ophthalmopathy: moderate-to-severe activity, CAS ≥3, NOSPECS ≥4, duration under 3 months. Clinical symptoms and serum thyroxine were used for diagnosis; TRAb, thyroid ultrasound and orbital computed tomography were also relied on. The source of the PBMCs was 10 ml of fresh peripheral blood. V was pared by 6 bases and J by 1 base, with 10 bases between. CDR1 is SEHNR and CDR2 is FQNEAQ in the germline V gene (reference sequence). The CDR3 runs to 13 residues.

This sequence originates from an adult man with Graves' ophthalmopathy. Specimen: peripheral blood. This chain connects TRBV7-9 to TRBJ2-7; the D gene is possibly TRBD2 (5 bases). In DNA form, the CDR3 reads TGTGCCAGCAGTTTAAGGGAGTCCTACGAGCAGTACTTC. Its protein product is CASSLRESYEQYF.